This section outlines one TCR beta chain sequence together with its context. Via MiXCR, TCRdb re-called the 5' RACE reads, giving one row per CDR3 protein. The sample comprises under 550,000 distinct CDR3 sequences, just over 20% of which are singletons, and roughly a sixth rests with the top ten. The data are from a study of T cells after yellow fever vaccination. V was cut by 1 base and J by 13 bases, with 14 bases left in between. The V gene's germline CDR1 is SGHDN and CDR2 FVKESK. CDR3 length: 13 amino acids. The sample was PBMCs, taken less than 25 days after the first yellow fever vaccination. The receptor comes from a man aged 18 to 30 who received the YFV17D yellow fever vaccine. The V call is TRBV14, the J call TRBJ1-3; weak D call: TRBD1 (5 bases). In DNA, the CDR3 is TGTGCCAGCAGCCAAGTGATGACAGACCGGATATATTTT. Amino acid sequence: CASSQVMTDRIYF. Full variable domain (missing parts from reference TRBV14 and TRBJ1-3): EAGVTQFPSHSVIEKGQTVTLRCDPISGHDNLYWYRRVMGKEIKFLLHFVKESKQDESGMPNNRFLAERTGGTYSTLKVQPAELEDSGVYFCASSQVMTDRIYFGEGSWLTVV.